This note documents a single TCR beta chain sequence. The antigen is unknown. TCRdb's table, derived via immunoSEQ multiplex PCR, lists solely in-frame clones and lacks some. This sample carries approximately 2,000,000 clones, roughly 92% of them seen once, and the ten largest clones take approximately 0.4%. Trimming removed 4 bases from V and 0 bases from J, with 14 bases in between. There are 15 residues in the CDR3. Germline-derived CDR1 and CDR2 are SGHNT and YYREEE (reference sequence). This entry belongs to a study of shared clonotypes between healthy human individuals. Findings and limits, study-wide: Larger estimated richness was generally recorded for naive subsets relative to memory subsets.

The chain combines TRBV5-4 with TRBJ2-7, with unresolved D. Sequences were obtained from naive CD4+ T cells from PBMCs. Subset specified: CD45RA+ positively selected. The TCR sequence derives from a young man in good health. Some clones in this sample may be carry-over from other donors' samples. The CDR3 sequence is CASSPTHSSSYEQYF. As DNA, the CDR3 is TGTGCCAGCAGCCCGACTCATTCGAGCTCCTACGAGCAGTACTTC. Full variable domain (rest looked up from reference TRBV5-4 and TRBJ2-7): ETGVTQSPTHLIKTRGQQVTLRCSSQSGHNTVSWYQQALGQGPQFIFQYYREEENGRGNFPPRFSGLQFPNYSSELNVNALELDDSALYLCASSPTHSSSYEQYFGPGTRLTVT.